The next 15 T cell receptor beta chains were all read from a single sample in a study of shared clonotypes between healthy human individuals. Some clones are missing from TCRdb's copy, which holds only in-frame ones; the method was immunoSEQ multiplex PCR. The table records 1.6 million or so clones, about 98.5% of them present only once. Sequencing was carried out using naive CD4+ T cells sorted from blood. Subset here: CD45RA+ positively selected. The receptors stem from a man aged 25 to 40 in good health.

This clone was seen a few times. The chain employs TRBV20-1 and TRBJ2-1; D is unresolved. This CDR3 is built from 11 residues. Germline CDR1 reads DFQATT; CDR2 reads SNEGSKA (reference sequence). The V gene lost 3 bases and the J gene lost 7 bases, with 7 bases spanning the gap. The CDR3, as DNA: TGCAGTGCTAGTCCCGAGAATGAGCAGTTCTTC. This gives the protein CSASPENEQFF.

Here the CDR3 DNA reads TGTGCCAGCAGCCTCGGTCTTGCCGGGGAGCTGTTTTTT. This translates into CASSLGLAGELFF. J is TRBJ2-2 and V is TRBV5-5; D is uncertain. Trimming stripped 4 bases from V and 6 bases from J, with 10 bases between. Germline V gene data show CDR1 as SGHKS and CDR2 as YYEKEE (reference sequence). The CDR3 runs 13 residues. Drawing the rest from reference TRBV5-5 and TRBJ2-2, the complete variable domain is DAGVTQSPTHLIKTRGQQVTLRCSPISGHKSVSWYQQVLGQGPQFIFQYYEKEERGRGNFPDRFSARQFPNYSSELNVNALLLGDSALYLCASSLGLAGELFFGEGSRLTVL.

The V and J genes are TRBV5-1 and TRBJ1-4; the D is unclear. From germline, CDR1 is SGHRS and CDR2 YFSETQ. This CDR3 contains 13 residues. Trimming took 1 base from V and 8 from J, leaving 9 bases between them. This CDR3 is CASSLRPEEKLFF. The CDR3 DNA is TGCGCCAGCAGCTTGAGACCTGAAGAAAAACTGTTTTTT.

The CDR3 nucleotides read TGTGCCAGCAGCTTAGGGGGGACTAGCGGCACAGATACGCAGTATTTT. Protein: CASSLGGTSGTDTQYF. The rearrangement links TRBV7-9 to TRBJ2-3, with TRBD2 matching over 10 bases. CDR1 and CDR2 (germline): SEHNR, FQNEAQ (reference sequence). The CDR3 is made up of 16 amino acids. V was clipped by 1 base and J by 1 base; unmatched bases: 2.

The rearrangement uses TRBV9 and TRBJ2-1; 13 bases map to TRBD2. V dropped 4 bases and J dropped 6; count of bases not matched to a gene: 4. Germline V CDR1 and CDR2: SGDLS, YYNGEE. The length of the CDR3 is 15 residues. The CDR3, as DNA: TGTGCCAGCAGCACCCGACTAGCGGGAGGCAATGAGCAGTTCTTC. Residues: CASSTRLAGGNEQFF.

The chain joins TRBV28 to TRBJ2-7, with TRBD2 matching 7 bases. The CDR3 runs 15 residues. V lost 6 bases and J lost 3; bases outside the gene matches: 11. The germline CDR1 and CDR2 sequences are MDHEN and SYDVKM. The chain's CDR3 is CASSLGGSNVYEQYF. The CDR3 DNA is TGTGCCAGCAGCCTGGGGGGGTCTAATGTCTACGAGCAGTACTTC.

The chain combines TRBV2 with TRBJ2-5; 10 nucleotides match TRBD2. This CDR3 has 16 residues. The germline V gene encodes CDR1 SNHLY and CDR2 FYNNEI. J lost 2 bases, V lost 4 bases, and 7 bases had no gene match. CDR3 in amino acids: CASSGASGSGQETQYF. The CDR3 DNA sequence: TGTGCCAGCAGTGGGGCTAGCGGGAGCGGGCAAGAGACCCAGTACTTC.

This rearrangement joins TRBV29-1 to TRBJ2-2, with D maybe TRBD1 (6 bases). The CDR3 contains 14 residues. The germline V gene has CDR1 SQVTM and CDR2 ANQGSEA. V was cut by 3 bases and J by 7 bases, with 15 bases left in between. CDR3 protein: CSVEGAGLSGELFF. Written as DNA, the CDR3 is TGCAGCGTTGAGGGGGCGGGTCTCAGCGGGGAGCTGTTTTTT.

The J gene is TRBJ2-1, the V gene TRBV11-2; 9 nucleotides match TRBD2. The CDR3 has 15 amino acids. Trimming removed 5 bases from V and 2 bases from J; junction bases left unmatched: 4. The germline V gene has CDR1 SGHAT and CDR2 FQNNGV. This CDR3 reads CASSTVAGAYNEQFF. As DNA, the CDR3 is TGTGCCAGCAGCACCGTAGCGGGAGCCTACAATGAGCAGTTCTTC.

The chain carries TRBV7-9 and TRBJ2-3; D possibly corresponds to TRBD2 (6 bases). The germline V gene encodes CDR1 SEHNR and CDR2 FQNEAQ (reference sequence). Trimming cost V 7 bases and J 3 bases, with 17 bases left between them. The length of the CDR3 is 15 residues. The CDR3 DNA is TGTGCCAGCACCCCGGGGACCCGGGGGACAGATACGCAGTATTTT. Translated: CASTPGTRGTDTQYF. Drawing the rest from reference TRBV7-9 and TRBJ2-3, the complete variable domain is DTGVSQNPRHKITKRGQNVTFRCDPISEHNRLYWYRQTLGQGPEFLTYFQNEAQLEKSRLLSDRFSAERPKGSFSTLEIQRTEQGDSAMYLCASTPGTRGTDTQYFGPGTRLTVL.

The chain has TRBV2 and TRBJ2-2; D is uncertain. CDR1 is SNHLY, CDR2 FYNNEI, per germline. Trimming left V 5 bases short and J 2 bases short, with 12 bases between. The CDR3 is made up of 15 amino acids. The CDR3 here is CASSKETANTGELFF. Written as DNA, the CDR3 is TGTGCCAGCAGTAAAGAGACGGCTAACACCGGGGAGCTGTTTTTT.

The CDR3 is CASNPDRVLSSYNEQFF. CDR3 nucleotides: TGTGCCAGCAACCCAGACAGGGTCCTAAGCTCCTACAATGAGCAGTTCTTC. This chain uses TRBV7-8 with TRBJ2-1, with 7 bases lining up with TRBD1. This CDR3 contains 17 residues. Germline CDR1 is SGHVS and CDR2 is FQNEAQ. Germline trimming cut 7 bases from V and 0 bases from J; bases unmatched to any gene: 12.

The chain has TRBV5-1 and TRBJ2-1; 12 nucleotides match TRBD2. CDR1 SGHRS and CDR2 YFSETQ come from the germline V gene. Trimming at V came to 4 bases and at J to 7 bases, leaving 9 bases not matched to a gene. This CDR3 is built from 16 residues. The CDR3 DNA is TGCGCCAGCAGCGAGGGACTAGCGGGTATGGGTAATGAGCAGTTCTTC. Translated, it gives CASSEGLAGMGNEQFF.

The chain joins TRBV6-5 to TRBJ2-1, with D perhaps matching TRBD2 (7 bases). Trimming cost V 6 bases and J 5 bases, with 17 bases left between them. Germline V lookup: CDR1 MNHEY, CDR2 SVGAGI. There are 15 residues in the CDR3. The CDR3 spells CASSKGGLADNEQFF. CDR3 DNA: TGTGCCAGCAGCAAAGGGGGGCTAGCGGACAATGAGCAGTTCTTC.

CDR3 DNA: TGTGCCAGCAGCTATTGGACAGGGGGCTCCTTCTCTGGAAACACCATATATTTT. Protein: CASSYWTGGSFSGNTIYF. The chain couples TRBV14 to TRBJ1-3; 11 nucleotides align to TRBD1. The J segment lost 0 bases and the V segment lost 5 bases, leaving 9 bases of the junction unmatched. This CDR3 spans 18 amino acids. CDR1 and CDR2 (germline): SGHDN, FVKESK. The full variable domain, rest sourced from reference TRBV14 and TRBJ1-3, is EAGVTQFPSHSVIEKGQTVTLRCDPISGHDNLYWYRRVMGKEIKFLLHFVKESKQDESGMPNNRFLAERTGGTYSTLKVQPAELEDSGVYFCASSYWTGGSFSGNTIYFGEGSWLTVV.